The rows below give T cell receptor beta chains drawn from one sample of a study of CD8 T cells in Susac syndrome. TCRdb called the immunoSEQ multiplex PCR reads again in MiXCR, with one record for every CDR3 protein. The data hold some 120,000 distinct CDR3 sequences, with around 94% observed a single time. The sequenced sample was CD4+ T cells from PBMCs. These receptors originate from a human donor with multiple sclerosis. CDR3s include the opening cysteine and the closing phenylalanine or tryptophan. A D gene is named only where the DNA matches it firmly.

>-|TRBV2|TRBJ2-5
TGTGCCAGCAGGGGGATGAAGACCCAGTACTTC
CASRGMKTQYF
>-|TRBV5-6|TRBJ1-2
TGTGCCAGCAGGGTCGGAGGGGGCTATGGCTACACCTTC
CASRVGGGYGYTF
>-|TRBV11-2|TRBJ2-1
TGTGCCAGCAGCTTAGACAGAAGGAATGAGCAGTTCTTC
CASSLDRRNEQFF
>TRBD1|TRBV30|TRBJ1-4
TGTGCCTGGAGGGAGGGACAGCTTAATGAAAAACTGTTTTTT
CAWREGQLNEKLFF
>-|TRBV5-1|TRBJ2-6
TGCGCCAGCACCTACTTGATTGGCGCAAGCTCTGGGGCCAACGTCCTGACTTTC
CASTYLIGASSGANVLTF
>TRBD1|TRBV20-1|TRBJ1-3
TGCAGTGCCGTCGGACAGGCAGGGAGTGGAAACACCATATATTTT
CSAVGQAGSGNTIYF
>-|TRBV12-5|TRBJ1-1
TGTGCTAGCGTAGGAGTGGTGAACACTGAAGCTTTCTTT
CASVGVVNTEAFF
>TRBD1|TRBV15|TRBJ1-4
TGTGCCACCAGCAGAGGCGGACAGGCTGGGGAAAAACTGTTTTTT
CATSRGGQAGEKLFF
>TRBD1|TRBV18|TRBJ1-1
TGTGCCAGCTCACCGCCAGGACAGGGAGGCACTGAAGCTTTCTTT
CASSPPGQGGTEAFF
>-|TRBV6-2/TRBV6-3|TRBJ2-7
TGTGCCAGCAACCTGGACAGCGACGAGCAGTACTTC
CASNLDSDEQYF
>TRBD1|TRBV15|TRBJ1-5
TGTGCCACCACGACAGGGATCAATCAGCCCCAGCATTTT
CATTTGINQPQHF
>-|TRBV3-1|TRBJ2-1
TGTGCCAGCAGCCAAGCCCAGGGTGCGAAGAGTGAGCAGTTCTTC
CASSQAQGAKSEQFF
>-|TRBV12-3/TRBV12-4|TRBJ1-2
TGTGCCAGCAGCTTCGACGGGGGGATTTTTGGCTACACCTTC
CASSFDGGIFGYTF
>-|TRBV20-1|TRBJ2-7
TGCAGTGCTAGAGCCCTCTGGGGCGAGCAGTACTTC
CSARALWGEQYF
>-|TRBV28|TRBJ2-5
TGTGCCAGCAGTTTTTACTCCACAGGTCTCCAAGAGACCCAGTACTTC
CASSFYSTGLQETQYF
>TRBD1|TRBV30|TRBJ1-2
TGTGCCTGGAGGGGACAGATACCCATTAACTATGGCTACACCTTC
CAWRGQIPINYGYTF